This T cell receptor beta chain is from a study of blood T cell repertoires in COVID-19. On the study more broadly: Sites in the United States, Italy and Spain provided acute and convalescent COVID-19 samples. T cells, B-cell-depleted T cells, or PBMCs supplied cDNA or gDNA.

V was pared by 3 bases and J by 7 bases, with 4 bases between. Germline V gives CDR1 MNHEY, CDR2 SMNVEV (reference sequence). The length of the CDR3 is 12 residues. As processed by the authors: Amplification of reference gene primers was used by the study to estimate nucleated cell counts. Some clones are missing from TCRdb's copy, which holds only in-frame ones; the method was immunoSEQ multiplex PCR. For V, J and clone size, that table is used; D and trimming come from the DNA. The sample carries 30,000 or so clones, approximately 85% recorded once. Material for sequencing was peripheral blood. The clonotype was recovered from an elderly woman with COVID-19, enrolled during active disease. This rearrangement joins TRBV27 to TRBJ1-6; D is undetermined. The CDR3 loop reads CASSFSNSPLHF. The CDR3, as DNA: TGTGCCAGCAGTTTTTCGAATTCACCCCTCCACTTT.